These T cell receptor beta chains were read from a single sample in a study of T cell clones after liver transplantation. TCRdb's table, derived via immunoSEQ multiplex PCR, lists solely in-frame clones and lacks some. In the table there are 68,000 or so clones, about four fifths of which are singletons. The sample was CD4+ T cells from blood, taken before liver transplant. These receptors were collected from a human donor who received a liver transplant. Both conserved end residues are part of each CDR3. A D gene is named only where the DNA matches it firmly. Size tells how often a clone was seen (once, few, many) or the class of an expanded clone, and some rows leave it out.

J: TRBJ1-1
D: -
V: TRBV5-6
size: -
DNA: TGTGCCAGCAGCCCTTATAAACACCGGAACACTGAAGCTTTCTTT
CDR3: CASSPYKHRNTEAFF

J: TRBJ2-4
D: TRBD2
V: TRBV28
size: -
DNA: TGTGCCAGCAGAACCGGGACTAGAGGGAACATTCAGTACTTC
CDR3: CASRTGTRGNIQYF

J: TRBJ2-6
D: -
V: TRBV28
size: -
DNA: TGTGCCAGCAGTTTGTTCCGCCCGATCTCTGGGGCCAACGTCCTGACTTTC
CDR3: CASSLFRPISGANVLTF

J: TRBJ1-1
D: -
V: TRBV28
size: few
DNA: TGTGCCAGCAGTTTAACAGGGATCTCACTCAGGGCTTTCTTT
CDR3: CASSLTGISLRAFF

J: TRBJ2-2
D: -
V: TRBV7-3
size: -
DNA: TGTGCCAGCTCCAGACAGAACACCGGGGAGCTGTTTTTT
CDR3: CASSRQNTGELFF

J: TRBJ1-1
D: -
V: TRBV10-3
size: -
DNA: TGTGCCATCAGTGAGAGGGGGAACACTGAAGCTTTCTTT
CDR3: CAISERGNTEAFF

J: TRBJ2-3
D: -
V: TRBV27
size: -
DNA: TGTGCCAGCAGTCGGGGGCCAGATACGCAGTATTTT
CDR3: CASSRGPDTQYF

J: TRBJ1-1
D: -
V: TRBV9
size: -
DNA: TGTGCCAGCAGCGCCGGGACGAGGTGGACTGAAGCTTTCTTT
CDR3: CASSAGTRWTEAFF

J: TRBJ1-3
D: -
V: TRBV7-9
size: -
DNA: TGTGCCAGCAGCGCGGTGGGTCGCCTCTCTGGAAACACCATATATTTT
CDR3: CASSAVGRLSGNTIYF

J: TRBJ1-4
D: -
V: TRBV30
size: -
DNA: TGTGCCTGGAGTGTACAAGGGGCTGGGGAAAAACTGTTTTTT
CDR3: CAWSVQGAGEKLFF

J: TRBJ1-1
D: -
V: TRBV6-6
size: -
DNA: TGTGCCAGCAGTTACTCAGGGTCGAACACTGAAGCTTTCTTT
CDR3: CASSYSGSNTEAFF

J: TRBJ1-4
D: -
V: TRBV5-1
size: -
DNA: TGCGCCAGCAGCCTAGGGACGGTAGATGAAAAACTGTTTTTT
CDR3: CASSLGTVDEKLFF

J: TRBJ2-7
D: -
V: TRBV7-2
size: few
DNA: TGTGCCAGCAGCTTAGAATGGTACGAGCAGTACTTC
CDR3: CASSLEWYEQYF

J: TRBJ2-3
D: -
V: TRBV2
size: -
DNA: TGTGCCAGCGCCGCCACAGATACGCAGTATTTT
CDR3: CASAATDTQYF

J: TRBJ2-2
D: -
V: TRBV18
size: -
DNA: TGTGCCAGCTCACCACGGGCAGGGACCGGGGAGCTGTTTTTT
CDR3: CASSPRAGTGELFF

J: TRBJ1-2
D: TRBD1
V: TRBV15
size: -
DNA: TGTGCCACCAGCAGAGATAGGGACAGAAACCCTGCAAACTATGGCTACACCTTC
CDR3: CATSRDRDRNPANYGYTF

J: TRBJ1-2
D: -
V: TRBV28
size: once
DNA: TGTGCCAGCAGTTTAGCAGGGGCGCTTGGTAATGGCTACACCTTC
CDR3: CASSLAGALGNGYTF

J: TRBJ2-7
D: TRBD2
V: TRBV9
size: -
DNA: TGTGCCAGCAGTCCACTAGGGACTAGCTCCTACGAGCAGTACTTC
CDR3: CASSPLGTSSYEQYF

J: TRBJ2-7
D: TRBD1
V: TRBV7-2
size: -
DNA: TGTGCCAGCAGCCCCCCCGGGACAGGGGGGACCGAGCAGTACTTC
CDR3: CASSPPGTGGTEQYF

J: TRBJ2-3
D: -
V: TRBV9
size: once
DNA: TGTGCCAGCAGCGAGGACACAGATACGCAGTATTTT
CDR3: CASSEDTDTQYF

J: TRBJ2-1
D: -
V: TRBV5-6
size: -
DNA: TGTGCCAGCAGCTTATGGGGGGCCAATAACAATGAGCAGTTCTTC
CDR3: CASSLWGANNNEQFF

J: TRBJ1-4
D: -
V: TRBV7-2
size: -
DNA: TGTGCCAGCAGCTTAGCGTTCGGGGCAACTAATGAAAAACTGTTTTTT
CDR3: CASSLAFGATNEKLFF

J: TRBJ1-4
D: -
V: TRBV6-1
size: -
DNA: TGTGCCAGCAGTCTCGGAGGGGGGTTTAGGGAAAAACTGTTTTTT
CDR3: CASSLGGGFREKLFF

J: TRBJ2-1
D: -
V: TRBV27
size: -
DNA: TGTGCCAGCAGTTTATCAAGGCAGGGGGGGCATGAGCAGTTCTTC
CDR3: CASSLSRQGGHEQFF

J: TRBJ1-5
D: -
V: TRBV7-2
size: -
DNA: TGTGCCAGCAGCTACTACCCCGGGGCCCATCAGCCCCAGCATTTT
CDR3: CASSYYPGAHQPQHF

J: TRBJ1-2
D: TRBD1
V: TRBV7-3
size: -
DNA: TGTGCCAGCAGCACCGGGACAGGGGATGGCTACACCTTC
CDR3: CASSTGTGDGYTF

J: TRBJ2-3
D: TRBD2
V: TRBV7-2
size: -
DNA: TGTGCCAGCAGCCCACGCCCTCTACTAGCGGGAGGCACAGATACGCAGTATTTT
CDR3: CASSPRPLLAGGTDTQYF

J: TRBJ2-1
D: -
V: TRBV4-1
size: -
DNA: TGCGCCAGCAGCCAAGGAGCGCGCCTCTACTACAATGAGCAGTTCTTC
CDR3: CASSQGARLYYNEQFF

J: TRBJ2-7
D: -
V: TRBV5-1
size: -
DNA: TGCGCCAGCAGCTTGATGGGGAACGGGTTGTACGAGCAGTACTTC
CDR3: CASSLMGNGLYEQYF

J: TRBJ1-3
D: TRBD1
V: TRBV29-1
size: once
DNA: TGCAGCGCCGTGAGGGACAGGGGTCGGTCTGGAAACACCATATATTTT
CDR3: CSAVRDRGRSGNTIYF

J: TRBJ2-1
D: -
V: TRBV21-1
size: -
DNA: TGTGCCAGCAGCAAAGGAGGGGCTAGCGGAAGTTACAATGAGCAGTTCTTC
CDR3: CASSKGGASGSYNEQFF

J: TRBJ2-1
D: -
V: TRBV5-1
size: -
DNA: TGCGCCAGCAGCCTAATGGACTGGCCGGTTGCGGAGCAGTTCTTC
CDR3: CASSLMDWPVAEQFF

J: TRBJ2-6
D: -
V: TRBV5-1
size: -
DNA: TGCGCCAGCAGCGGACCGCCCCCGGAAGCTGGGGCCAACGTCCTGACTTTC
CDR3: CASSGPPPEAGANVLTF

J: TRBJ2-7
D: TRBD2
V: TRBV11-2
size: -
DNA: TGTGCCAGCAGCTCCTGGGCGCAGGGAGGGTACGAGCAGTACTTC
CDR3: CASSSWAQGGYEQYF

J: TRBJ2-7
D: -
V: TRBV9
size: -
DNA: TGTGCCAGCAGCGTCAGTACTAGTAGGGACTACGAGCAGTACTTC
CDR3: CASSVSTSRDYEQYF

J: TRBJ2-7
D: -
V: TRBV5-1
size: -
DNA: TGCGCCAGCAGCTTGGTATCGGGTCGGGCCGGCTCCTACGAGCAGTACTTC
CDR3: CASSLVSGRAGSYEQYF

J: TRBJ2-5
D: TRBD1
V: TRBV28
size: -
DNA: TGTGCCAGCAGCCGACGGGACAGGGGAGGCGAGACCCAGTACTTC
CDR3: CASSRRDRGGETQYF

J: TRBJ2-6
D: TRBD2
V: TRBV30
size: -
DNA: TGTGCCTGGAGTAGGGGAGGGTATGGGGCCAACGTCCTGACTTTC
CDR3: CAWSRGGYGANVLTF

J: TRBJ2-2
D: -
V: TRBV30
size: -
DNA: TGTGCCTGGAGTGTATTTGTGGACACCGGGGAGCTGTTTTTT
CDR3: CAWSVFVDTGELFF

J: TRBJ2-7
D: TRBD1
V: TRBV2
size: -
DNA: TGTGCCAGCAGGCCCCGGACAGGGGCGTACGAGCAGTACTTC
CDR3: CASRPRTGAYEQYF

J: TRBJ2-3
D: TRBD1
V: TRBV6-1
size: -
DNA: TGTGCCAGCACCCCAGGGGGAAGCACAGATACGCAGTATTTT
CDR3: CASTPGGSTDTQYF

J: TRBJ2-7
D: -
V: TRBV5-1
size: -
DNA: TGCGCCAGCAGCTTGGTTCCCTACAGCTCCTACGAGCAGTACTTC
CDR3: CASSLVPYSSYEQYF

J: TRBJ2-1
D: -
V: TRBV29-1
size: -
DNA: TGCAGCGTGAGGGACAATGAGCAGTTCTTC
CDR3: CSVRDNEQFF

J: TRBJ2-7
D: TRBD2
V: TRBV28
size: -
DNA: TGTGCCAGCAGTTTATGGGCGGGAGGGCCACACGAGCAGTACTTC
CDR3: CASSLWAGGPHEQYF

J: TRBJ1-1
D: -
V: TRBV28
size: -
DNA: TGTGCCAGCAAGGAACCTCGGAACACTGAAGCTTTCTTT
CDR3: CASKEPRNTEAFF